This record concerns one T cell receptor (beta chain) sequence. The data were taken from a study of blood T cell repertoires in COVID-19. Study background: Some COVID-19 samples were acute and others convalescent; all came from the United States, Italy and Spain. T cells, B-cell-depleted T cells, or PBMCs provided the cDNA or gDNA that served as material.

In the study's own analysis: Amplification of reference gene primers was used by the study to estimate nucleated cell counts. Only in-frame clones appear in the TCRdb table, and some are missing; sequencing was by immunoSEQ multiplex PCR. The DNA was the basis for D and trimming; V, J and clone size are from that table. The profile shows about 220,000 clones, 84% of them singletons. Participants reported their clinical history, and cohort assignment relied on those reports. CDR3 length equals 16 residues. V shed 2 bases and J shed 3 bases, with 15 bases lying between them. CDR1 is SGHDT and CDR2 is YYEEEE in the germline V gene.

Specimen: PBMCs or T cells enriched from blood (not recorded which). V and J are TRBV5-6 and TRBJ2-1; TRBD2 is a possible D gene (6 bases). This sequence originates from a woman between 40 and 50 years old who had recovered from COVID-19. The CDR3 loop reads CASSLRGNYFYNEQFF. In DNA form, the CDR3 reads TGTGCCAGCAGCTTACGGGGGAATTATTTCTACAATGAGCAGTTCTTC.